The 11 T cell receptor beta chains listed next were all sequenced from one sample in a study of Tregs in tolerant kidney transplant recipients. Mixed chimerism was transient after nonmyeloablative marrow transplants from related graft donors. Produced via immunoSEQ multiplex PCR; TCRdb's table is partial and in-frame only. The sample contains 50,000 or so clones, approximately 90% of which appear only once. The sequences come from CD8+ T cells from blood (PBMCs), collected 24 months after the transplant. Receptors originate from a human patient who received a combined kidney and bone marrow transplant. The T cells may come from the graft donor.

The gene calls are TRBV19 and TRBJ2-5, with D possibly TRBD1 on 6 matching bases. The V gene lost 0 bases and the J gene lost 1 base, with 12 bases spanning the gap. CDR1 and CDR2 from the germline V gene are LNHDA and SQIVND (reference sequence). This CDR3 spans 16 amino acids. CDR3 sequence: CASSIDRTVIQETQYF. CDR3 nucleotide sequence: TGTGCCAGTAGTATAGATCGGACAGTCATCCAAGAGACCCAGTACTTC.

In regard to this clone: One end of the junction is discordant with germline, which a read error may explain. The chain joins TRBV11-2 to TRBJ1-2; TRBD1 aligns across 7 bases. The CDR3 is 11 amino acids. CDR1 and CDR2 (germline): SGHAT, FQNNGV. CDR3 region: CASSSGQPKHF. The CDR3, as DNA: TGTGCCAGCAGCTCGGGACAGCCTAAACATTTC.

J is TRBJ1-1 and V is TRBV5-1; the D gene is possibly TRBD1 (5 bases). The germline V gene encodes CDR1 SGHRS and CDR2 YFSETQ. This CDR3 region has 14 residues. V lost 0 bases to trimming and J lost 6 bases, with 12 bases between them. The CDR3 bases are TGCGCCAGCAGCTTGGTATACGGGGGGTCTGAAGCTTTCTTT. Translation: CASSLVYGGSEAFF.

This chain joins TRBV5-6 and TRBJ2-3; D may be TRBD2 (6 bases). The V end was cut by 1 base, the J end by 4 bases, with 7 bases between. CDR1 and CDR2 (germline): SGHDT, YYEEEE. The CDR3 spans 13 residues. The DNA of the CDR3 is TGTGCCAGCAGCTTGACTAGCCCAGATACGCAGTATTTT. Translation gives CASSLTSPDTQYF.

This clone appeared once. This chain uses TRBV5-1 with TRBJ1-2; D call uncertain. V was shortened by 1 base and J by 8 bases, with 15 bases between the two germline ends. Germline V gene data show CDR1 as SGHRS and CDR2 as YFSETQ. This CDR3 is 14 amino acids long. Written as DNA, the CDR3 is TGCGCCAGCAGCTTGTGGCAACAGACGCAAGGCTACACCTTC. Encoded protein: CASSLWQQTQGYTF.

This chain connects TRBV27 to TRBJ1-2, with 8 bases lining up with TRBD1. Germline CDR1 MNHEY, CDR2 SMNVEV (reference sequence). Unmatched junction bases numbered 6, after V lost 10 bases and J lost 5 bases. This CDR3 is built from 12 residues. CDR3 sequence: CATQGAQYGYTF. CDR3 sequence (DNA): TGTGCCACCCAGGGGGCGCAATATGGCTACACCTTC.

This chain links TRBV11-2 with TRBJ2-5; D call uncertain. The CDR3 has 16 residues. Germline lookup yields CDR1 SGHAT and CDR2 FQNNGV. Deletions cut 1 base from V and 1 base from J, with 13 bases between. DNA of the CDR3: TGTGCCAGCAGCTTAGGAACTGTGCCACCCCAAGAGACCCAGTACTTC. Protein sequence: CASSLGTVPPQETQYF.

The genes are TRBV27 and TRBJ2-1; TRBD1 is a possible D gene (5 bases). The V and J ends lost 5 bases and 9 bases respectively, with 17 bases between them. Germline V CDR1 and CDR2: MNHEY, SMNVEV (reference sequence). This CDR3 contains 14 residues. Written as DNA, the CDR3 is TGTGCCAGCAGTAATACAGGTCTTCGTAGTGAGCAGTTCTTC. Protein sequence: CASSNTGLRSEQFF.

The rearrangement links TRBV11-2 to TRBJ1-2; 9 bases line up with TRBD1. Losses at the gene ends were 5 bases for V and 2 bases for J; bases not matched to a gene: 6. The CDR3 totals 15 residues. The germline CDR1 and CDR2 sequences are SGHAT and FQNNGV. This chain's CDR3 is CASSPGQGVNYGYTF. The CDR3 nucleotides read TGTGCCAGCAGCCCGGGACAGGGAGTCAACTATGGCTACACCTTC.

The gene calls are TRBV9 and TRBJ1-4; no clear D gene. CDR1 is SGDLS, CDR2 YYNGEE, per germline. The CDR3 consists of 15 residues. V was shortened by 0 bases and J by 3 bases, with 9 bases between the two germline ends. The CDR3 nucleotides read TGTGCCAGCAGCGTAGTGGGCAGCCCTAATGAAAAACTGTTTTTT. Encoded protein: CASSVVGSPNEKLFF.

A note on this clone: This specimen includes other DNA sequences encoding the same CDR3. This chain connects TRBV4-3 to TRBJ1-6; D is ambiguous. Trimming cost V 0 bases and J 0 bases, with 6 bases left between them. Germline loops: CDR1 LGHNA, CDR2 YSLEER. This CDR3 region has 16 residues. CDR3 residues: CASSQDRYSYNSPLHF. As DNA, the CDR3 is TGCGCCAGCAGCCAAGACCGGTACTCCTATAATTCACCCCTCCACTTT.